The present T cell receptor (gamma chain) was sequenced within a study of intestinal T cells in coeliac disease. This clone was seen only a few times. The antigen remains undetermined. The same CDR3 also results from other DNA sequences found in this sample. The germline V gene encodes CDR1 EGSNGY and CDR2 YDSYNSKV. The CDR3 has 12 residues. The V and J ends lost 5 bases and 4 bases, in that order; junction bases with no gene match: 1. Using approximately 220 ng of biopsy DNA, TRG was amplified with LymphoTrack primers. TCRdb re-called the multiplex PCR reads via CATT. The table includes about 420 gamma-chain clones, around 40% detected once. Regarding the study as a whole: An age-split analysis gave no significant classification.

Nine to ten formalin-fixed paraffin-embedded scrolls, each 5 µm thick, supplied each case's genomic DNA. Specimen: a duodenal biopsy. This TCR was sampled from a human donor with celiac disease. The V gene is TRGV2, the J gene TRGJP2. The CDR3 reads CATWVSDWIKTF. The CDR3, as DNA: TGTGCCACCTGGGTTAGTGATTGGATCAAGACGTTT.